Listed below are T cell receptor beta chains from one sample, sequenced in a study of naive and memory T cell subsets. One entry per CDR3 protein, called by TCRdb with MiXCR from the UMI-ligation and nested PCR reads. Among about 150,000 distinct CDR3 sequences listed, about 23% were seen once. The sequenced sample consisted of naive CD4+ T cells from blood. These receptors were taken from a human donor in good health. The CDR3 runs from the conserved cysteine through the conserved F or W. D genes are given only for firm matches. Not every row has a clone size; where given, it reads once, few, many or a size class.

TRBV28	TRBD2	TRBJ2-1	NA	16	TGTGCCAGCAGTCCCGTTAGCGGGAGAAAGTACAATGAGCAGTTCTTC	CASSPVSGRKYNEQFF
TRBV25-1	NA	TRBJ1-5	NA	12	TGTGCCAGCTCGACGGGGAATCAGCCCCAGCATTTT	CASSTGNQPQHF
TRBV6-2/TRBV6-3	TRBD2	TRBJ2-7	few	14	TGTGCCAGCAGTTATCGGCGGGAGCGCCACGAGCAGTACTTC	CASSYRRERHEQYF
TRBV5-1	NA	TRBJ2-3	few	15	TGCGCCAGCAGCCCTGTGGGGGCTAGCACAGATACGCAGTATTTT	CASSPVGASTDTQYF
TRBV29-1	TRBD1	TRBJ2-3	few	15	TGCAGCGTGACGGGACAGTTTCATCGCACAGATACGCAGTATTTT	CSVTGQFHRTDTQYF
TRBV5-4	TRBD2	TRBJ2-1	few	17	TGTGCCAGCAGCTTCGGAGCGGGAGGCCCGTGGGTAGATGAGCAGTTCTTC	CASSFGAGGPWVDEQFF
TRBV5-1	NA	TRBJ2-3	NA	15	TGCGCCAGCAGCAACGACACCACTAGCACAGATACGCAGTATTTT	CASSNDTTSTDTQYF
TRBV29-1	NA	TRBJ2-3	few	13	TGCAGCGTCCGAAGCTTATACACAGATACGCAGTATTTT	CSVRSLYTDTQYF
TRBV29-1	NA	TRBJ2-7	few	12	TGCAGCGTTGTCTACAGGTCCTACGAGCAGTACTTC	CSVVYRSYEQYF
TRBV7-7	TRBD1	TRBJ1-4	few	14	TGTGCTAGCAGCCTAAACACAGGGGAGCGAAAACTGTTTTTT	CASSLNTGERKLFF
TRBV7-2	NA	TRBJ1-1	NA	17	TGTGCCAGCAGATTCAATGCCCTCTCGGGAATGAACACTGAAGCTTTCTTT	CASRFNALSGMNTEAFF
TRBV12-3/TRBV12-4	TRBD2	TRBJ2-1	NA	18	TGTGCCAGCAGTTTAGGGAGGGGGGGGACTAGCGGGGCCAATGAGCAGTTCTTC	CASSLGRGGTSGANEQFF
TRBV7-2	NA	TRBJ1-2	NA	13	TGTGCCAGCAGCTGGGACCTCCGCGGTGGCTACACCTTC	CASSWDLRGGYTF
TRBV28	NA	TRBJ2-7	NA	17	TGTGCCAGCACCCCCGGAGGGTGGTCGCGAAAAGACTACGAGCAGTACTTC	CASTPGGWSRKDYEQYF
TRBV7-9	NA	TRBJ2-1	NA	12	TGTGCCAGCAGCTTAGCAGGGATTGAGCAGTTCTTC	CASSLAGIEQFF
TRBV10-3	NA	TRBJ1-4	few	13	TGTGCCATTGGACAGCACGTGAGGGAAAAACTGTTTTTT	CAIGQHVREKLFF
TRBV6-2/TRBV6-3	NA	TRBJ2-2	few	13	TGTGCCAGCAGTTACACAGCGGCCGGGGAGCTGTTTTTT	CASSYTAAGELFF
TRBV9	NA	TRBJ1-6	NA	14	TGTGCCAGCAGCGTAGGGCCTGAAAATTCACCCCTCCACTTT	CASSVGPENSPLHF
TRBV7-9	TRBD1	TRBJ2-7	NA	14	TGTGCCAGCACCTCGGGACAGGGGACCTACGAGCAGTACTTC	CASTSGQGTYEQYF
TRBV20-1	TRBD2	TRBJ2-1	NA	14	TGCAGTGCTAGTTGGGGTAGGACTAGCGGGGAGCAGTTCTTC	CSASWGRTSGEQFF
TRBV29-1	TRBD2	TRBJ2-1	few	15	TGCAGCGTACAACAACTAGCGGGAGCCTACAATGAGCAGTTCTTC	CSVQQLAGAYNEQFF
TRBV9	TRBD2	TRBJ2-3	NA	16	TGTGCCAGCAGCCCCCGACTAGCGGGAGTCGGAGATACGCAGTATTTT	CASSPRLAGVGDTQYF
TRBV20-1	NA	TRBJ1-4	NA	15	TGCAGTGCTAGAGAGGGACGGACAACTAATGAAAAACTGTTTTTT	CSAREGRTTNEKLFF
TRBV27	TRBD1	TRBJ2-4	once	16	TGTGCCAGCAGCCCAGACAGGGGGCCCCTCAAAAACATTCAGTACTTC	CASSPDRGPLKNIQYF
TRBV7-9	NA	TRBJ2-1	NA	15	TGTGCCAGCACCTGGGAAGGGATCGCCTACAATGAGCAGTTCTTC	CASTWEGIAYNEQFF
TRBV28	NA	TRBJ2-7	NA	13	TGTGCCAGCAAACTAGGACAGTCCTACGAGCAGTACTTC	CASKLGQSYEQYF
TRBV4-1	TRBD2	TRBJ2-1	NA	16	TGCGCCAGCGAGGGTCGGACTAGCGGTTCCTACAATGAGCAGTTCTTC	CASEGRTSGSYNEQFF
TRBV20-1	TRBD2	TRBJ2-7	few	13	TGCAGTGGGCTGGCGGGAGGGCCCTACGAGCAGTACTTC	CSGLAGGPYEQYF
TRBV7-9	NA	TRBJ1-6	NA	12	TGTGCCAGCAGTATACCGAATTCACCCCTCCACTTT	CASSIPNSPLHF
TRBV29-1	NA	TRBJ1-6	NA	14	TGCAGCGTTGAAAACCTAAAGGGAAATTCACCCCTCCACTTT	CSVENLKGNSPLHF
TRBV7-2	TRBD2	TRBJ2-7	few	15	TGTGCCAGCAGCCGGACTAGCGGGAGTCACTACGAGCAGTACTTC	CASSRTSGSHYEQYF
TRBV7-8	NA	TRBJ1-4	NA	13	TGTGCCAGTAGCCCACAGGGTCGGGAAAAACTGTTTTTT	CASSPQGREKLFF
TRBV5-1	TRBD1	TRBJ2-6	many	17	TGCGCCAGCAGCTCGGGGACAGCGGTCTCTGGGGCCAACGTCCTGACTTTC	CASSSGTAVSGANVLTF
TRBV7-2	NA	TRBJ2-1	NA	16	TGTGCCAGCAGCTTATTCGGGGGGAAGGGGGCCAATGAGCAGTTCTTC	CASSLFGGKGANEQFF
TRBV30	TRBD2	TRBJ2-1	many	16	TGTGCGTGGACTAGCGGGAGGGAATATAGCTACAATGAGCAGTTCTTC	CAWTSGREYSYNEQFF
TRBV6-2/TRBV6-3	NA	TRBJ2-6	NA	19	TGTGCCAGCAGTTACTCGTCCTCTTTGGGGGCGCTCGGGGCCAACGTCCTGACTTTC	CASSYSSSLGALGANVLTF
TRBV28	NA	TRBJ2-3	NA	13	TGTGCCAGCAGGGCGCGCCGGGCAGATACGCAGTATTTT	CASRARRADTQYF
TRBV12-5	TRBD2	TRBJ2-1	many	19	TGTGCTAGTGGTTTTACCGCCTCAACCGGGACTAGCAGGAACAATGAGCAGTTCTTC	CASGFTASTGTSRNNEQFF
TRBV4-1	NA	TRBJ2-5	NA	15	TGCGCCAGCAGCCAAGATCAGCCAGTCCAAGAGACCCAGTACTTC	CASSQDQPVQETQYF
TRBV6-1	NA	TRBJ1-4	NA	13	TGTGCCAGCACCCCTCCAGGGTCTGAAAAACTGTTTTTT	CASTPPGSEKLFF
TRBV20-1	NA	TRBJ2-1	NA	11	TGTTCGAAAAGCTCCTACAATGAGCAGTTCTTC	CSKSSYNEQFF
TRBV18	TRBD1	TRBJ1-1	few	13	TGTGCCAGCTCTCGCGGACAGGGCACTGAAGCTTTCTTT	CASSRGQGTEAFF
TRBV6-5	NA	TRBJ2-7	NA	15	TGTGCCAGCAGGACCTTGGGGGTCGCTCCCTACGAGCAGTACTTC	CASRTLGVAPYEQYF
TRBV5-1	NA	TRBJ2-7	NA	13	TGCGCCAGCAGCTTGGAGGGGTTTGGGGAGCAGTACTTC	CASSLEGFGEQYF
TRBV3-1	NA	TRBJ1-1	few	14	TGTGCCAGCAGCCCAGGCGTCTGGGGCTCTGAAGCTTTCTTT	CASSPGVWGSEAFF
TRBV3-1	TRBD2	TRBJ2-1	many	16	TGTGCCAGCAGCCAAGAAGGCGGGAGATCCTACAATGAGCAGTTCTTC	CASSQEGGRSYNEQFF
TRBV28	NA	TRBJ2-5	NA	15	TGTGCCAGCAGCCCGAGGAGGATCCAACGAGAGACCCAGTACTTC	CASSPRRIQRETQYF
TRBV29-1	TRBD1	TRBJ1-2	few	14	TGCAGCGTTGAAGCACAAGGGGGCAGAGACGGCTACACCTTC	CSVEAQGGRDGYTF
TRBV5-1	NA	TRBJ1-2	NA	17	TGCGCCAGCAGCTTGAGTCCGGCGAGCAGGTCCGACTATGGCTACACCTTC	CASSLSPASRSDYGYTF
TRBV6-5	NA	TRBJ2-1	NA	12	TGTGCCAGCAGTTACTCAGGGCATGAGCAGTTCTTC	CASSYSGHEQFF
TRBV27	TRBD2	TRBJ2-3	few	17	TGTGCCGCCAAACCTTCCCCAACTAGCGGGACGGAAGATACGCAGTATTTT	CAAKPSPTSGTEDTQYF
TRBV20-1	NA	TRBJ1-4	NA	13	TGCAGTGCTAGAGAGAGCCGAAACGAAAAACTGTTTTTT	CSARESRNEKLFF
TRBV20-1	TRBD1	TRBJ2-7	NA	15	TGCAGTGCCTATTCCCGGGACAGGGTTCGCTACGAGCAGTACTTC	CSAYSRDRVRYEQYF
TRBV5-4	TRBD2	TRBJ2-7	many	15	TGTGCCAGCAGCAACCCTAGCGGGAGTCGCTACGAGCAGTACTTC	CASSNPSGSRYEQYF
TRBV7-6	TRBD1	TRBJ2-5	many	17	TGTGCCAGCAGCTTATTTACCCAGGGACAGGGGCAAGAGACCCAGTACTTC	CASSLFTQGQGQETQYF
TRBV27	NA	TRBJ1-4	few	14	TGTGCCAGCAGATCAAGCGGGACTCAGAAAAAACTGTTTTTT	CASRSSGTQKKLFF
TRBV6-1	NA	TRBJ2-1	few	15	TGTGCCAGCACCACGGACTGGAGCTCCTACAATGAGCAGTTCTTC	CASTTDWSSYNEQFF
TRBV20-1	NA	TRBJ2-7	many	13	TGCAGTGCTAATTCGGGGGCAGCCTACGAGCAGTACTTC	CSANSGAAYEQYF
TRBV11-2	NA	TRBJ2-7	few	11	TGTGCCAGCAGCTTACAAGGGGGACAGTACTTC	CASSLQGGQYF
TRBV29-1	NA	TRBJ2-5	few	12	TGCAGCGTTGCGGGGGCGACGACGGCCCAGTACTTC	CSVAGATTAQYF